These 15 T cell receptor beta chains originate from one sample sequenced in a study of cytomegalovirus exposure and HLA in healthy donors. The PCR was carried out with 60 Vbeta primers and 13 Jbeta primers. Clones were read by immunoSEQ multiplex PCR, and TCRdb kept only the in-frame ones, dropping some. The repertoire has more than 70,000 clones, 76% of them found once; the top ten carry 5% to 5.5%. The sample comprised PBMCs. The receptors were gathered from a man aged 25 to 45 in good health and CMV-seropositive.

The chain recombines TRBV9 with TRBJ2-3; the D gene is possibly TRBD2 (6 bases). V was shortened by 3 bases and J by 6 bases, with 17 bases between the two germline ends. The CDR3 consists of 15 residues. Germline lookup yields CDR1 SGDLS and CDR2 YYNGEE. CDR3 residues: CASSGGTGLTDTQYF. CDR3 DNA sequence: TGTGCCAGCAGCGGGGGGACTGGGCTTACGGATACGCAGTATTTT.

This chain connects TRBV7-9 to TRBJ1-2; D not resolved. The CDR3 loop spans 14 amino acids. Trimming removed 5 bases at V and 1 base at J, with 11 bases between. From germline, CDR1 is SEHNR and CDR2 FQNEAQ (reference sequence). CDR3 sequence (DNA): TGTGCCAGCAGCCTCGGGAGGGTTAACTATGGCTACACCTTC. This encodes CASSLGRVNYGYTF.

Here the CDR3 reads CASSASLVGGGSPLHF. The CDR3 DNA reads as TGTGCCAGCAGCGCCTCCTTGGTCGGGGGAGGGTCACCCCTCCACTTT. V and J are TRBV9 and TRBJ1-6, with D maybe TRBD1 (5 bases). Germline V gives CDR1 SGDLS, CDR2 YYNGEE. Trimming pared 3 bases from V and 10 bases from J, leaving 20 bases between. This CDR3 has 16 amino acids. The variable domain in full, completed from reference TRBV9 and TRBJ1-6, reads DSGVTQTPKHLITATGQRVTLRCSPRSGDLSVYWYQQSLDQGLQFLIQYYNGEERAKGNILERFSAQQFPDLHSELNLSSLELGDSALYFCASSASLVGGGSPLHFGNGTRLTVT.

The CDR3, as DNA: TGCGCCAGCAGCCACCTAAGGGGACAGGGGGCCTCCTCCTACGAGCAGTACTTC. This sequence encodes CASSHLRGQGASSYEQYF. J is TRBJ2-7 and V is TRBV4-1; 12 bases fit TRBD1. The junction had 9 bases not matched to a gene; V was cut back by 3 bases and J by 0 bases. Germline V gene lookup returns CDR1 MGHRA and CDR2 YSYEKL. The CDR3 is 18 amino acids.

The count of this clone is one. One end of the junction fails to match germline, which may point to a read error. V is TRBV13 and J is TRBJ2-5; TRBD2 is a possible D gene (5 bases). The CDR3 sequence is 13 residues long. Germline V gene data show CDR1 as PRHDT and CDR2 as FYEKMQ (reference sequence). The CDR3 loop is CASRLDPSGTQYF. The CDR3 DNA reads TGTGCCAGCAGATTAGACCCCAGCGGGACCCAGTACTTC.

V gene TRBV15 combines with J gene TRBJ1-5; TRBD1 agrees at 7 bases. The junction had 3 bases not matched to a gene; V was cut back by 0 bases and J by 1 base. Germline CDR1 reads LNHNV; CDR2 reads YYDKDF (reference sequence). The length of the CDR3 is 16 residues. The CDR3 region is CATSRDGTASNQPQHF. DNA of the CDR3: TGTGCCACCAGCAGAGACGGGACAGCGAGCAATCAGCCCCAGCATTTT.

This chain connects TRBV5-5 to TRBJ1-1; D is possibly TRBD1 (6 bases). V was cut by 4 bases and J by 11 bases, with 18 bases left in between. Germline assignment: CDR1 SGHKS and CDR2 YYEKEE (reference sequence). The length of the CDR3 is 13 residues. CDR3 residues: CASSTATGRTAFF. In DNA form, the CDR3 reads TGTGCCAGCAGCACCGCGACAGGTCGGACGGCTTTCTTT.

This clone has a handful of counts. The gene calls are TRBV5-4 and TRBJ1-3, with D uncertain. The CDR3 contains 14 residues. V was trimmed by 2 bases and J by 6 bases, leaving 12 bases between them. Germline V lookup: CDR1 SGHNT, CDR2 YYREEE (reference sequence). This chain's CDR3 is CASSFPGLTNTIYF. The CDR3 bases are TGTGCCAGCAGCTTCCCCGGACTAACAAACACCATATATTTT.

CDR3 coding DNA: TGTGCCAGCAGCTTAGAGGGAGTCTATAATTCACCCCTCCACTTT. This encodes CASSLEGVYNSPLHF. The V and J genes are TRBV7-2 and TRBJ1-6; D unclear. Trimming removed 1 base at V and 3 bases at J, with 7 bases between. Germline CDR1 SGHTA, CDR2 FQGNSA. The CDR3 consists of 15 residues.

The rearrangement uses TRBV15 and TRBJ1-4; D is unclear. From germline, CDR1 is LNHNV and CDR2 YYDKDF (reference sequence). This CDR3 region has 14 residues. Deletions cut 0 bases from V and 7 bases from J, with 9 bases between. The CDR3 is CATSRDSSGEKLFF. CDR3 sequence (DNA): TGTGCCACCAGCAGAGATTCCAGTGGTGAAAAACTGTTTTTT.

This sequence joins TRBV20-1 and TRBJ2-2, with unresolved D. The germline CDR1 and CDR2 sequences are DFQATT and SNEGSKA (reference sequence). The CDR3 contains 11 residues. V was clipped by 4 bases and J by 5 bases, with 5 bases between them. The CDR3 nucleotides read TGCAGTGCTAAACTAACCGGGGAGCTGTTTTTT. As protein: CSAKLTGELFF.

V gene TRBV4-2 combines with J gene TRBJ2-1; 14 bases fit TRBD2. The J segment lost 8 bases and the V segment lost 3 bases, leaving 6 bases of the junction unmatched. CDR1 and CDR2 from the germline V gene are LGHNA and YNFKEQ. This CDR3 spans 16 amino acids. CDR3 DNA: TGTGCCAGCAGCCATGGGGGACTAGCGGGAGCTGATGAGCAGTTCTTC. Protein: CASSHGGLAGADEQFF.

The chain couples TRBV9 to TRBJ1-1, with D unresolved. This CDR3 is 14 amino acids long. Deletions cut 4 bases from V and 2 bases from J, with 12 bases between. Germline V gene data show CDR1 as SGDLS and CDR2 as YYNGEE. The chain's CDR3 is CASSKAARNTEAFF. The DNA of the CDR3 is TGTGCCAGCAGCAAAGCTGCCCGCAACACTGAAGCTTTCTTT.

The J gene is TRBJ2-3, the V gene TRBV7-2, with TRBD2 as a possible D gene (6 bases). The CDR3 loop spans 15 amino acids. Per germline, CDR1 SGHTA and CDR2 FQGNSA. The V and J ends lost 2 bases and 3 bases respectively, with 12 bases between them. The CDR3 coding sequence is TGTGCCAGCAGCTTACGCCCCGGGGGAACAGATACGCAGTATTTT. Its translation is CASSLRPGGTDTQYF.

The rearrangement joins TRBV5-4 to TRBJ2-7; no definite D call. CDR1 SGHNT and CDR2 YYREEE come from the germline V gene (reference sequence). V lost 1 base and J lost 3, with 5 bases in between. CDR3 size: 12 residues. The CDR3 DNA reads as TGTGCCAGCAGCTTGCGAGGCTACGAGCAGTACTTC. Translation: CASSLRGYEQYF.